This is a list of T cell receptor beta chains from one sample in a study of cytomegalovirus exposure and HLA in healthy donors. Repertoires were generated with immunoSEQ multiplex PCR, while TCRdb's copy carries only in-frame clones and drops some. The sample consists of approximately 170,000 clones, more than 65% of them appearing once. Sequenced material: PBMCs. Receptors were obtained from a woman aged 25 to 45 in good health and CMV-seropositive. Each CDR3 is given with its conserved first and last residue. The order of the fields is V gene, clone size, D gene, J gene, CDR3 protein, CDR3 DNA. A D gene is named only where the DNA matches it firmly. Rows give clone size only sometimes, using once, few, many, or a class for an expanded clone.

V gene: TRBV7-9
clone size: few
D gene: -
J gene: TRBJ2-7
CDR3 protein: CSSSSRAYEQYF
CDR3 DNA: TGTTCCAGCAGTAGTCGGGCCTACGAGCAGTACTTC

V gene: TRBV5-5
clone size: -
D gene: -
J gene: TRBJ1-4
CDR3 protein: CASGGANEKLFF
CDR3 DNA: TGTGCCAGCGGGGGGGCTAATGAAAAACTGTTTTTT

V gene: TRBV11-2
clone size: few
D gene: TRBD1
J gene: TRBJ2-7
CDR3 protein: CASSLPGQGVYEQYF
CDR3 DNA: TGTGCCAGCAGCCTCCCGGGACAGGGGGTCTACGAGCAGTACTTC

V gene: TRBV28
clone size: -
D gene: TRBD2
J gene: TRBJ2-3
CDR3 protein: CASERLAFTDTQYF
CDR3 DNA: TGTGCCAGCGAGAGACTAGCATTCACAGATACGCAGTATTTT

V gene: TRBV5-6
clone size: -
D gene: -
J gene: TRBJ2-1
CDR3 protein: CASILGGAEISYNEQFF
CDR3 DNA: TGTGCCAGCATCCTGGGGGGGGCTGAGATTTCCTACAATGAGCAGTTCTTC

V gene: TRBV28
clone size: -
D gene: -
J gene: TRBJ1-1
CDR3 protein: CASRSGGYNTEAFF
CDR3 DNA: TGTGCCAGCAGATCGGGGGGCTACAACACTGAAGCTTTCTTT

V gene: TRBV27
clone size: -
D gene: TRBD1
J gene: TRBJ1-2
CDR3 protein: CASSLSGGQFYGYTF
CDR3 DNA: TGTGCCAGCAGTTTATCGGGGGGACAGTTCTATGGCTACACCTTC

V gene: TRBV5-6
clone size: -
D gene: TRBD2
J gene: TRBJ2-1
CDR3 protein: CASSARRLAGGAYNEQFF
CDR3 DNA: TGTGCCAGCAGCGCGCGTCGACTAGCGGGAGGAGCCTACAATGAGCAGTTCTTC

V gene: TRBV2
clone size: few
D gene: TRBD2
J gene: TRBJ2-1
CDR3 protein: CASSERVAGAYNEQFF
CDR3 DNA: TGTGCCAGCAGTGAAAGGGTAGCGGGAGCCTACAATGAGCAGTTCTTC

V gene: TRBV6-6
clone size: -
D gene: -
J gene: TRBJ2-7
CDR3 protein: CASSYNGVPSKYEQYF
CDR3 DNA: TGTGCCAGCAGTTACAACGGGGTCCCCTCGAAATACGAGCAGTACTTC

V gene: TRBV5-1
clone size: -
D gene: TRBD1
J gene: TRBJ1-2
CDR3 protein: CASSYGTALNYGYTF
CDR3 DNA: TGCGCCAGCAGCTACGGGACAGCTTTAAACTATGGCTACACCTTC